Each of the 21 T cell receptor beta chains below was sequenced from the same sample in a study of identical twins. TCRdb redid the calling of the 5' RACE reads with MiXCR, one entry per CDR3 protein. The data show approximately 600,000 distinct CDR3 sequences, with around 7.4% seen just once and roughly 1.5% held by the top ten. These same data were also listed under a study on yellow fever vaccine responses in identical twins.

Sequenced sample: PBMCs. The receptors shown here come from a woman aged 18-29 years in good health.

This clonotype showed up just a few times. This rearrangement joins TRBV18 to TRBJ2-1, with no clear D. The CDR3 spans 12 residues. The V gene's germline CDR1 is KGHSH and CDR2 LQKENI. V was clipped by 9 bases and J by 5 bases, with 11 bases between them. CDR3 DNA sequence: TGTGCCAGTACGAAAACAGACAATGAGCAGTTCTTC. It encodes CASTKTDNEQFF.

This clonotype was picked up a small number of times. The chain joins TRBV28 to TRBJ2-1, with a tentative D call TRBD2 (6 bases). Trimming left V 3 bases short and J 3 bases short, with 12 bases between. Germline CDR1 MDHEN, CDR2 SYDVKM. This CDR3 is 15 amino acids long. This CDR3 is CASSLEGKGYNEQFF. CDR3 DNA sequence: TGTGCCAGCAGTTTGGAGGGGAAGGGCTACAATGAGCAGTTCTTC.

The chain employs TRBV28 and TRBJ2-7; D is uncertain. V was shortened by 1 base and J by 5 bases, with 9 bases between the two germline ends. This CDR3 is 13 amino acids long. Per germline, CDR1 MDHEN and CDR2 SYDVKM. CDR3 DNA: TGTGCCAGCAGTTTATATTTTGGCAACGAGCAGTACTTC. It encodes CASSLYFGNEQYF.

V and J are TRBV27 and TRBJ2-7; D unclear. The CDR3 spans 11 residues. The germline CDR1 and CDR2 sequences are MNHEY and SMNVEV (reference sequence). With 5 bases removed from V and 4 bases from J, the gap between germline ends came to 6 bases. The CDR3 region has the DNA TGTGCCAGCAGTGAGCGATACGAGCAGTACTTC. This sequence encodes CASSERYEQYF.

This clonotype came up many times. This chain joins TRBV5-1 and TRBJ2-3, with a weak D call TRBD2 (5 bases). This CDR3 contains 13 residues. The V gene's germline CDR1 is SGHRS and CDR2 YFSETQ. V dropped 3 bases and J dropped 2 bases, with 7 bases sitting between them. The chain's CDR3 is CASSSDFTDTQYF. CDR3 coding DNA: TGCGCCAGCAGCTCGGACTTCACAGATACGCAGTATTTT.

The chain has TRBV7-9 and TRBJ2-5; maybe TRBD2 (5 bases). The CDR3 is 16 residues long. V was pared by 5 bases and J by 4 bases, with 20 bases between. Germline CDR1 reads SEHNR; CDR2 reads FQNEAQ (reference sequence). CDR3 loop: CASSQLGLSAGETQYF. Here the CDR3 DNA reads TGTGCCAGCAGCCAACTTGGACTCTCGGCGGGAGAGACCCAGTACTTC.

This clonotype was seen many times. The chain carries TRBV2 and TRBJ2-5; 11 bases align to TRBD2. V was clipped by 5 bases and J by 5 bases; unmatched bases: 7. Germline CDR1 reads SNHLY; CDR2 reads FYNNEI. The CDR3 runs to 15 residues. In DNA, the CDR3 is TGTGCCAGCAGTCCAGAACTAGCGGGAGATGAGACCCAGTACTTC. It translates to CASSPELAGDETQYF. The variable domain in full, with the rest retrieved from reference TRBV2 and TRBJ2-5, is EPEVTQTPSHQVTQMGQEVILRCVPISNHLYFYWYRQILGQKVEFLVSFYNNEISEKSEIFDDQFSVERPDGSNFTLKIRSTKLEDSAMYFCASSPELAGDETQYFGPGTRLLVL.

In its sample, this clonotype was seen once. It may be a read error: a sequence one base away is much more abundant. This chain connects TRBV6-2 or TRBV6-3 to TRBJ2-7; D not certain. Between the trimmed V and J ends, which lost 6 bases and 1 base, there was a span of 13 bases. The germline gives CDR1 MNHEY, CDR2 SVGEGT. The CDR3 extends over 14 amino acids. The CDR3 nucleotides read TGTGCCAGCAGCCCCTCACTCAGGTCCTACGAGCAGTACTTC. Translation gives CASSPSLRSYEQYF.

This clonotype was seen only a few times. The CDR3 region has the DNA TGCGCCAGCAGCCCCGGGTTAGCGGGAGCTTCTGGGGCCAACGTCCTGACTTTC. Translated: CASSPGLAGASGANVLTF. J is TRBJ2-6 and V is TRBV5-1, with 9 bases identical to TRBD2. Trimming took 4 bases from V and 1 from J; bases not matched to a gene: 9. Germline CDR1 and CDR2: SGHRS and YFSETQ. There are 18 residues in the CDR3.

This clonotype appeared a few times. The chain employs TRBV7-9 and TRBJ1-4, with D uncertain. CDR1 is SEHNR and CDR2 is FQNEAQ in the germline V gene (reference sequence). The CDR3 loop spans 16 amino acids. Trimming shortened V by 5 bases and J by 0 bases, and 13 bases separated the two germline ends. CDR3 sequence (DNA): TGTGCCAGCAGCCCCCTGACTTATGCAACTAATGAAAAACTGTTTTTT. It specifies CASSPLTYATNEKLFF.

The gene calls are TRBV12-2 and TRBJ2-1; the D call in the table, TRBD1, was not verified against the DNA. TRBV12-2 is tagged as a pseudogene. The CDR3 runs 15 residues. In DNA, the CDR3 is TGTGCAAGTCGCTTAAGCGGGGGGGAAGACAATGAGCAGTTCTTC. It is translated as CASRLSGGEDNEQFF.

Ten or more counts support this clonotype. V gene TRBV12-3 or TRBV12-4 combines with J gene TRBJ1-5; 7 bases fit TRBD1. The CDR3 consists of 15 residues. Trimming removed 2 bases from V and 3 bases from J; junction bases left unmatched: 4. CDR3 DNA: TGTGCCAGCAGTTTACGAGACAGGGTCAATCAGCCCCAGCATTTT. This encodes CASSLRDRVNQPQHF.

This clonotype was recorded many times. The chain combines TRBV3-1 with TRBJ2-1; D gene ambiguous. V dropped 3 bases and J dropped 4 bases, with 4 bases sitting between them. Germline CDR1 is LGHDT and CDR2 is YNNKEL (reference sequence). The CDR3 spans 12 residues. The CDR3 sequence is CASSQLYNEQFF. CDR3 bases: TGTGCCAGCAGCCAGTTATACAATGAGCAGTTCTTC.

In DNA, the CDR3 is TGTGCCAGCAGCTACGATTCGGGACTACGGAAGACCCAGTACTTC. This gives the protein CASSYDSGLRKTQYF. The chain carries TRBV28 and TRBJ2-5, with 7 positions matching TRBD2. The CDR3 contains 15 residues. V lost 6 bases to trimming and J lost 6 bases; unmatched junction nucleotides: 13. Germline V gene sequence: CDR1 MDHEN, CDR2 SYDVKM.

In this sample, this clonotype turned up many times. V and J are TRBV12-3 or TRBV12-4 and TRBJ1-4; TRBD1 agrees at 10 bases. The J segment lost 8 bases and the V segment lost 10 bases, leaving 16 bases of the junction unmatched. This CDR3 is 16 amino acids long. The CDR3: CATCLRQGASVEKLFF. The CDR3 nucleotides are TGTGCCACGTGTCTGAGACAGGGGGCGAGTGTCGAAAAACTGTTTTTT.

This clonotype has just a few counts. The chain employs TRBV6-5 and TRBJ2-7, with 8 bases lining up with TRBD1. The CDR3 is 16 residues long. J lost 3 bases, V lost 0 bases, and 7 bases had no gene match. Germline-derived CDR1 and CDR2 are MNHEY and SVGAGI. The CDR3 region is CASSYSIEQGVYEQYF. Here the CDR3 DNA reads TGTGCCAGCAGTTACTCGATTGAACAGGGGGTCTACGAGCAGTACTTC.

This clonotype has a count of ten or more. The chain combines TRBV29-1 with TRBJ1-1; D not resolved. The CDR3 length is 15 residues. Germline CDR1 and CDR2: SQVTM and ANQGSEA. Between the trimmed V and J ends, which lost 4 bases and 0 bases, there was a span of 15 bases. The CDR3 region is CSVASDRLMNTEAFF. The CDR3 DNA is TGCAGCGTTGCCTCCGATCGGTTAATGAACACTGAAGCTTTCTTT.

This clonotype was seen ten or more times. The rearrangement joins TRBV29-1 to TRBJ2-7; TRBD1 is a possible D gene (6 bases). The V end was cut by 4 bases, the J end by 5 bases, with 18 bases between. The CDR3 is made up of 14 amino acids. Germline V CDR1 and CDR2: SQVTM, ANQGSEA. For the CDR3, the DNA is TGCAGCGTTGTAAGAAGGTTCAAGGGGGACGAGCAGTACTTC. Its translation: CSVVRRFKGDEQYF.

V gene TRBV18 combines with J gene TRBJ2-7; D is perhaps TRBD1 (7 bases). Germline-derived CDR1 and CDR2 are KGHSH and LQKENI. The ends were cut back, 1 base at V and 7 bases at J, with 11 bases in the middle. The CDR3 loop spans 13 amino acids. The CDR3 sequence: CASSPQGAGEQYV. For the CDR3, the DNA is TGTGCCAGCTCACCACAGGGGGCGGGGGAGCAGTACGTC.

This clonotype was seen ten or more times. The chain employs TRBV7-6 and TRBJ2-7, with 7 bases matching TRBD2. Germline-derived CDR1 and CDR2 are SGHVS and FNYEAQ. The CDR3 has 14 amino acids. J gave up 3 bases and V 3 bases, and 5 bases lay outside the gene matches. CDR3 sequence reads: CASSLGGEDYEQYF. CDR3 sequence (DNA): TGTGCCAGCAGCTTGGGGGGGGAGGACTACGAGCAGTACTTC.

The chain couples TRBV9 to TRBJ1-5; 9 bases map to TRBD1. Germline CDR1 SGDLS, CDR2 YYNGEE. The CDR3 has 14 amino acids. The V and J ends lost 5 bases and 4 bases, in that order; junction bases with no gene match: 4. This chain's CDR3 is CASSIGQGNQPQHF. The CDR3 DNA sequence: TGTGCCAGCAGTATTGGACAGGGGAATCAGCCCCAGCATTTT.